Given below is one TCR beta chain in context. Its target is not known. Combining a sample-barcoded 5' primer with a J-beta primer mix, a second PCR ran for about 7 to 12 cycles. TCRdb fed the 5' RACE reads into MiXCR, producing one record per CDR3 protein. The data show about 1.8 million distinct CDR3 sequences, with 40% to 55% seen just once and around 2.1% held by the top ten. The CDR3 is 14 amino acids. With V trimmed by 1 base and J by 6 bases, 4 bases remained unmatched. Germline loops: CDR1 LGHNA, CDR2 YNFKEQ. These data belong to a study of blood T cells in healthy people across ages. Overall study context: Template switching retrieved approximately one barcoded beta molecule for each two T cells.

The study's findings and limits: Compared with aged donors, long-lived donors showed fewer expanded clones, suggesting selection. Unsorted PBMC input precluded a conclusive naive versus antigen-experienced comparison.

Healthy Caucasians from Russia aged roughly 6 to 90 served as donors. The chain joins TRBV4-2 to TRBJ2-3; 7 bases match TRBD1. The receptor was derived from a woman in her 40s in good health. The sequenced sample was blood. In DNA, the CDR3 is TGTGCCAGCAGCCAAGGAAGGGGGCATGATACGCAGTATTTT. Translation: CASSQGRGHDTQYF.